This passage covers 26 T cell receptor beta chains from one sample sequenced in a study of cytomegalovirus exposure and HLA in healthy donors. The study ran its PCR with 60 Vbeta and 13 Jbeta primers. Assay: immunoSEQ multiplex PCR; the TCRdb copy retains only in-frame clones and omits some. This sample carries about 99,000 clones, 60% to 80% of them seen once, and the ten largest clones take roughly 4%. The material sequenced was PBMCs. The receptors here all came from a man aged 50-59 years in good health and CMV-seropositive.

The rearrangement joins TRBV7-2 to TRBJ2-5, with 10 bases matching TRBD2. The J segment lost 1 base and the V segment lost 5 bases, leaving 7 bases of the junction unmatched. This CDR3 is built from 16 residues. Germline-derived CDR1 and CDR2 are SGHTA and FQGNSA. CDR3 DNA: TGTGCCAGCAGCCCAACCGGGACTAGCGCCCAAGAGACCCAGTACTTC. Protein sequence: CASSPTGTSAQETQYF. Combining the CDR3 with reference TRBV7-2 and TRBJ2-5 gives the whole variable domain GAGVSQSPSNKVTEKGKDVELRCDPISGHTALYWYRQSLGQGLEFLIYFQGNSAPDKSGLPSDRFSAERTGGSVSTLTIQRTQQEDSAVYLCASSPTGTSAQETQYFGPGTRLLVL.

The chain links TRBV5-6 to TRBJ1-2; D might be TRBD1 (6 bases). CDR1 and CDR2 (germline): SGHDT, YYEEEE. V gave up 3 bases and J gave up 3 bases, with 6 bases separating them. The CDR3 consists of 12 residues. CDR3 loop: CASSSGDYGYTF. The CDR3 bases are TGTGCCAGCAGCTCAGGGGACTATGGCTACACCTTC.

This clone appeared a few times. The gene calls are TRBV9 and TRBJ2-3; 13 bases match TRBD2. The ends lost 4 bases at V and 6 bases at J; junction bases unmatched: 8. The CDR3 loop spans 16 amino acids. CDR1 SGDLS and CDR2 YYNGEE come from the germline V gene. In DNA form, the CDR3 reads TGTGCCAGCAGCCCTGGACTAGCGGGAGTAGTGGATACGCAGTATTTT. Its translation is CASSPGLAGVVDTQYF. Together with reference TRBV9 and TRBJ2-3, the CDR3 gives the full variable domain: DSGVTQTPKHLITATGQRVTLRCSPRSGDLSVYWYQQSLDQGLQFLIQYYNGEERAKGNILERFSAQQFPDLHSELNLSSLELGDSALYFCASSPGLAGVVDTQYFGPGTRLTVL.

A note on this clone: In the same sample, other DNA sequences code for this CDR3. V gene TRBV19 combines with J gene TRBJ1-1; a weak D match, TRBD1 (6 bases). This CDR3 is 13 amino acids long. Germline V gives CDR1 LNHDA, CDR2 SQIVND (reference sequence). V shed 0 bases and J shed 9 bases, with 11 bases lying between them. The CDR3 DNA is TGTGCCAGTAGTATAGACGACAGGCTTCAAGCTTTCTTT. This gives the protein CASSIDDRLQAFF.

The chain has TRBV11-3 and TRBJ2-1, with a weak D call TRBD2 (5 bases). This CDR3 is built from 12 residues. From germline, CDR1 is SGHNT and CDR2 YENEEA. Trimming stripped 5 bases from V and 9 bases from J, with 11 bases between. CDR3 in amino acids: CASSRVGSEQFF. The CDR3 nucleotides are TGTGCCAGCAGCCGCGTGGGGAGTGAGCAGTTCTTC.

In this sample, this clone turned up a few times. The chain uses TRBV11-3 and TRBJ2-1; 11 nucleotides line up with TRBD2. This CDR3 contains 13 residues. Germline-derived CDR1 and CDR2 are SGHNT and YENEEA. V shed 4 bases and J 9 bases; nucleotides not matched to a gene: 2. CDR3 nucleotides: TGTGCCAGCAGCTCCGGACTAGCGGGTGAGCAGTTCTTC. Translating it yields CASSSGLAGEQFF.

The chain links TRBV2 to TRBJ1-2; 9 nucleotides agree with TRBD1. Germline CDR1 reads SNHLY; CDR2 reads FYNNEI. V was pared by 6 bases and J by 6 bases, with 2 bases of the junction left unmatched. The CDR3 is 12 residues long. In DNA, the CDR3 is TGTGCCAGCAGGGACAGGGGAAATGGCTACACCTTC. Encoded protein: CASRDRGNGYTF.

This chain joins TRBV5-1 and TRBJ2-3, with 13 bases lining up with TRBD2. The germline gives CDR1 SGHRS, CDR2 YFSETQ. Trimming at V came to 0 bases and at J to 5 bases, leaving 6 bases not matched to a gene. The CDR3 sequence is 17 residues long. This CDR3 reads CASSLELAGGPGDTQYF. DNA for the CDR3: TGCGCCAGCAGCTTGGAACTAGCGGGAGGGCCTGGAGATACGCAGTATTTT.

The genes are TRBV4-1 and TRBJ2-7, with D perhaps matching TRBD1 (5 bases). Trimming pared 1 base from V and 3 bases from J, leaving 13 bases between. Germline CDR1 reads MGHRA; CDR2 reads YSYEKL. The CDR3 extends over 15 amino acids. DNA for the CDR3: TGCGCCAGCAGCCAAGCCGGATGGCAGGGCTACGAGCAGTACTTC. Protein sequence: CASSQAGWQGYEQYF.

CDR3 sequence reads: CASQAASTDTQYF. The CDR3 DNA sequence: TGTGCCAGTCAGGCTGCTAGCACAGATACGCAGTATTTT. The chain carries TRBV19 and TRBJ2-3, with D unresolved. The CDR3 runs to 13 residues. With 8 bases removed from V and 0 bases from J, the gap between germline ends came to 9 bases. The germline CDR1 and CDR2 sequences are LNHDA and SQIVND (reference sequence).

V and J are TRBV4-1 and TRBJ1-2; D remains ambiguous. CDR3 size: 13 residues. The germline gives CDR1 MGHRA, CDR2 YSYEKL. With 0 bases removed from V and 7 bases from J, the gap between germline ends came to 9 bases. The CDR3 sequence is CASSQDPWSGYTF. CDR3 in DNA: TGCGCCAGCAGCCAAGATCCTTGGAGTGGCTACACCTTC.

The gene calls are TRBV6-5 and TRBJ2-5; 7 bases match TRBD1. Germline loops: CDR1 MNHEY, CDR2 SVGAGI. V was clipped by 6 bases and J by 2 bases; unmatched bases: 9. This CDR3 has 15 amino acids. CDR3 amino acids: CASRPRQGPQETQYF. In DNA, the CDR3 is TGTGCCAGCAGACCCCGACAGGGACCTCAAGAGACCCAGTACTTC.

V is TRBV5-5 and J is TRBJ2-3; 9 nucleotides match TRBD2. CDR3 length equals 15 residues. Germline V gene data show CDR1 as SGHKS and CDR2 as YYEKEE (reference sequence). Trimming at V came to 7 bases and at J to 5 bases, leaving 11 bases not matched to a gene. The CDR3 DNA reads TGTGCCAGCGGTAGCGGGAGCTCCAGGGGAGATACGCAGTATTTT. Its protein product is CASGSGSSRGDTQYF.

A few counts support this clone. The chain couples TRBV7-9 to TRBJ1-2; 9 bases map to TRBD1. The V segment lost 5 bases and the J segment 6 bases; nucleotides outside the gene matches: 7. Per the germline V gene, CDR1 is SEHNR and CDR2 is FQNEAQ (reference sequence). The length of the CDR3 is 14 residues. As DNA, the CDR3 is TGTGCCAGCAGCACGCCGGGACAGGGTGATGGCTACACCTTC. It encodes CASSTPGQGDGYTF.

The rearrangement joins TRBV27 to TRBJ2-5; TRBD2 aligns across 7 bases. The end of the DNA is better explained by TRBJ2-7, so the J call may be wrong. The CDR3 length is 15 residues. Germline CDR1 is MNHEY and CDR2 is SMNVEV (reference sequence). The CDR3 DNA reads as TGTGCCAGCAGTTTTGCGGGAGTAGCTGGGTACGAGCAGTACTTC. Protein: CASSFAGVAGYEQYF.

This CDR3 reads CASSQTRTGAKNIQYF. CDR3 sequence (DNA): TGTGCCAGTAGTCAAACGAGGACAGGGGCCAAAAACATTCAGTACTTC. This chain joins TRBV19 and TRBJ2-4, with 8 bases matching TRBD1. CDR1 is LNHDA and CDR2 is SQIVND in the germline V gene (reference sequence). The CDR3 loop spans 16 amino acids. The J segment lost 1 base and the V segment lost 5 bases, leaving 7 bases of the junction unmatched.

The rearrangement links TRBV15 to TRBJ2-2, with 9 bases matching TRBD1. The ends lost 0 bases at V and 6 bases at J; junction bases unmatched: 8. Germline lookup yields CDR1 LNHNV and CDR2 YYDKDF (reference sequence). The CDR3 runs to 17 residues. The CDR3 bases are TGTGCCACCAGCAGAGATTCAGGGACAGGGATCGCCGGGGAGCTGTTTTTT. This sequence encodes CATSRDSGTGIAGELFF.

The gene calls are TRBV25-1 and TRBJ2-7; TRBD1 aligns across 7 bases. J lost 3 bases, V lost 5 bases, and 10 bases had no gene match. CDR3 length: 15 residues. Germline CDR1 is MGHDK and CDR2 is SYGVNS. This CDR3 is CASSIPRGIGYEQYF. DNA for the CDR3: TGTGCCAGCAGTATTCCCAGGGGGATCGGCTACGAGCAGTACTTC.

This chain connects TRBV5-4 to TRBJ1-2; 7 nucleotides align to TRBD1. Germline values: CDR1 SGHNT, CDR2 YYREEE (reference sequence). V gave up 6 bases and J gave up 1 base; unmatched junction bases: 3. This CDR3 is 13 amino acids long. CDR3 sequence: CASTWDSNYGYTF. CDR3 nucleotide sequence: TGTGCCAGCACCTGGGACAGTAACTATGGCTACACCTTC.

The rearrangement joins TRBV19 to TRBJ2-7, with D tentatively TRBD1 (7 bases). The CDR3 contains 14 residues. V lost 6 bases and J lost 6, with 18 bases in between. Germline CDR1 is LNHDA and CDR2 is SQIVND (reference sequence). The CDR3 region has the DNA TGTGCCAGTAGCCACAGGGGCCCGGAGGGCGAGCAGTACTTC. Its translation is CASSHRGPEGEQYF.

The gene calls are TRBV6-1 and TRBJ2-7; 8 nucleotides agree with TRBD1. The CDR3 is 15 residues long. Germline-derived CDR1 and CDR2 are MNHNS and SASEGT. Trimming took 3 bases from V and 1 from J; bases not matched to a gene: 5. CDR3 in amino acids: CASSEQGAGSYEQYF. As DNA, the CDR3 is TGTGCCAGCAGTGAGCAGGGGGCTGGATCCTACGAGCAGTACTTC.

This chain links TRBV7-9 with TRBJ2-2; possible D gene TRBD2, 6 bases. Germline CDR1 reads SEHNR; CDR2 reads FQNEAQ (reference sequence). Trimming left V 3 bases short and J 6 bases short, with 14 bases between. This CDR3 comprises 15 residues. The CDR3 sequence: CASSFPGASAGELFF. CDR3 bases: TGTGCCAGCAGCTTCCCGGGAGCTTCTGCCGGGGAGCTGTTTTTT.

This chain joins TRBV28 and TRBJ1-2; 7 bases fit TRBD1. V lost 8 bases, J lost 5 bases, and 5 bases stayed unmatched. This CDR3 region has 12 residues. Germline CDR1 and CDR2: MDHEN and SYDVKM. Here the CDR3 DNA reads TGTGCCAGCCAGGGGGAAGGGTATGGCTACACCTTC. It specifies CASQGEGYGYTF.

V is TRBV6-1 and J is TRBJ1-2; 8 bases map to TRBD1. The junction had 2 bases not matched to a gene; V was cut back by 4 bases and J by 4 bases. Germline assignment: CDR1 MNHNS and CDR2 SASEGT. The CDR3 consists of 13 residues. This CDR3 reads CASSADRGYGYTF. The CDR3 nucleotides read TGTGCCAGCAGTGCAGACAGGGGCTATGGCTACACCTTC.

The chain employs TRBV19 and TRBJ2-5; 8 bases align to TRBD1. Per the germline V gene, CDR1 is LNHDA and CDR2 is SQIVND (reference sequence). The CDR3 spans 14 residues. The junction had 1 base not matched to a gene; V was cut back by 2 bases and J by 2 bases. In DNA, the CDR3 is TGTGCCAGTAGTATAACAGGGGGTCAAGAGACCCAGTACTTC. As protein: CASSITGGQETQYF.

In this sample, this clone turned up once. The chain uses TRBV5-6 and TRBJ2-6; 9 bases align to TRBD1. Germline trimming cut 4 bases from V and 0 bases from J; bases unmatched to any gene: 8. This CDR3 has 18 residues. The V gene's germline CDR1 is SGHDT and CDR2 YYEEEE. CDR3 DNA: TGTGCCAGCAGCGCCCCGGGACAGGGTGTCTCTGGGGCCAACGTCCTGACTTTC. Its protein product is CASSAPGQGVSGANVLTF.